Listed here are 11 T cell receptor beta chains from one sample, sequenced in a study of identical twins. TCRdb reprocessed the 5' RACE reads with MiXCR, giving one entry per CDR3 protein. The data hold 700,000 to 950,000 distinct CDR3 sequences, with 12% observed a single time. These records were also assigned to another study, of yellow fever vaccine responses in identical twins.

Sample: PBMCs. The receptors come from a woman under 30 in good health.

The chain combines TRBV4-1 with TRBJ2-6; 12 bases map to TRBD1. CDR3 length equals 20 residues. With V trimmed by 4 bases and J by 3 bases, 13 bases remained unmatched. Germline V CDR1 and CDR2: MGHRA, YSYEKL. The CDR3 sequence is CASSPRIPGQGASGANVLTF. CDR3 bases: TGCGCCAGCAGCCCCCGAATCCCGGGACAGGGGGCTAGTGGGGCCAACGTCCTGACTTTC.

In its sample, this clonotype was seen a few times. The rearrangement uses TRBV11-2 and TRBJ1-1; D is uncertain. Trimming shortened V by 5 bases and J by 1 base, and 14 bases separated the two germline ends. The CDR3 runs 15 residues. Germline V lookup: CDR1 SGHAT, CDR2 FQNNGV. CDR3 in DNA: TGTGCCAGCAGCAAGTCCTCGAAGGAGAACACTGAAGCTTTCTTT. Its translation: CASSKSSKENTEAFF.

This clonotype has just a few counts. The chain uses TRBV11-2 and TRBJ2-5; D possibly corresponds to TRBD1 (5 bases). Trimming pared 5 bases from V and 2 bases from J, leaving 18 bases between. Per germline, CDR1 SGHAT and CDR2 FQNNGV. There are 16 residues in the CDR3. DNA for the CDR3: TGTGCCAGCAGCGCCTCCAGGGTTCCCGGACAAGAGACCCAGTACTTC. Its translation is CASSASRVPGQETQYF.

This clonotype has more than one count but fewer than ten. The chain carries TRBV13 and TRBJ2-7; 8 positions match TRBD2. Germline assignment: CDR1 PRHDT and CDR2 FYEKMQ (reference sequence). Germline trimming cut 3 bases from V and 2 bases from J; bases unmatched to any gene: 12. This CDR3 region has 17 residues. This CDR3 is CASSFRGGSGITYEQYF. The CDR3 DNA is TGTGCCAGCAGCTTTAGGGGTGGTAGCGGGATTACCTACGAGCAGTACTTC.

In its sample, this clonotype was seen many times. The rearrangement uses TRBV12-3 or TRBV12-4 and TRBJ2-5; no clear D. The CDR3 extends over 12 amino acids. V was pared by 6 bases and J by 5 bases, with 10 bases between. The CDR3: CASRLALETQYF. The DNA of the CDR3 is TGTGCCAGCAGATTGGCCTTGGAGACCCAGTACTTC.

In DNA form, the CDR3 reads TGCGCCAGCAGCTTGCAGGCCTCGTCGTATAATTCACCCCTCCACTTT. Its protein is CASSLQASSYNSPLHF. The chain has TRBV5-1 and TRBJ1-6, with D uncertain. V lost 1 base and J lost 4, with 12 bases in between. Germline V gene sequence: CDR1 SGHRS, CDR2 YFSETQ. The CDR3 covers 16 residues.

The table lists this clonotype with a few counts. The rearrangement uses TRBV15 and TRBJ2-1; the match to TRBD1 covers 9 bases. Germline V gives CDR1 LNHNV, CDR2 YYDKDF (reference sequence). The J segment lost 6 bases and the V segment lost 3 bases, leaving 9 bases of the junction unmatched. The CDR3 covers 16 residues. The chain's CDR3 is CATSSTMGQGGNEQFF. CDR3 bases: TGTGCCACCAGCAGTACGATGGGACAGGGTGGCAATGAGCAGTTCTTC. Full variable domain (rest looked up from reference TRBV15 and TRBJ2-1): DAMVIQNPRYQVTQFGKPVTLSCSQTLNHNVMYWYQQKSSQAPKLLFHYYDKDFNNEADTPDNFQSRRPNTSFCFLDIRSPGLGDTAMYLCATSSTMGQGGNEQFFGPGTRLTVL.

This clonotype was picked up a small number of times. The genes are TRBV29-1 and TRBJ1-3, with D unclear. The ends were cut back, 7 bases at V and 0 bases at J, with 7 bases in the middle. This CDR3 contains 12 residues. The V gene's germline CDR1 is SQVTM and CDR2 ANQGSEA. The CDR3 nucleotides are TGCAGCGCCCATAGCTCTGGAAACACCATATATTTT. It encodes CSAHSSGNTIYF. Full variable domain (missing parts from reference TRBV29-1 and TRBJ1-3): SAVISQKPSRDICQRGTSLTIQCQVDSQVTMMFWYRQQPGQSLTLIATANQGSEATYESGFVIDKFPISRPNLTFSTLTVSNMSPEDSSIYLCSAHSSGNTIYFGEGSWLTVV.

The rearrangement uses TRBV9 and TRBJ1-5; D perhaps matches TRBD1 (5 bases). The CDR3 loop spans 16 amino acids. Germline CDR1 reads SGDLS; CDR2 reads YYNGEE. Trimming took 3 bases from V and 8 from J, leaving 21 bases between them. The CDR3, as DNA: TGTGCCAGCAGCGCGAGGGGCCGAGGGGACTCGGAGCCCCAGCATTTT. Its protein product is CASSARGRGDSEPQHF.

CDR3: CASSYWETGERVGELFF. In DNA form, the CDR3 reads TGTGCCAGCAGTTACTGGGAGACAGGGGAAAGGGTCGGGGAGCTGTTTTTT. V gene TRBV6-5 combines with J gene TRBJ2-2; TRBD1 agrees at 8 bases. CDR3 size: 17 residues. Trimming cost V 1 base and J 7 bases; bases outside gene matches: 11. CDR1 is MNHEY, CDR2 SVGAGI, per germline.

This clonotype has a count of ten or more. The chain carries TRBV4-1 and TRBJ1-5; 9 positions agree with TRBD1. The CDR3 extends over 15 amino acids. After removal of 0 bases from V and 7 bases from J, the junction contained 4 bases not matched to a gene. Germline CDR1 is MGHRA and CDR2 is YSYEKL. The CDR3 reads CASSQDGDRVQPQHF. The CDR3 DNA sequence: TGCGCCAGCAGCCAAGATGGGGACAGGGTACAGCCCCAGCATTTT.